These T cell receptor beta chains were read from a single sample in a study of shared clonotypes between healthy human individuals. The table came from immunoSEQ multiplex PCR; TCRdb's copy has only in-frame clones and leaves some out. This repertoire shows some 2.4 million clones, over 85% found once; its top ten account for around 0.37%. The sequenced material came from naive CD4+ T cells from PBMCs. The origin of the receptors is a man aged 18 to 29 in good health. Some clones in this sample may be carry-over from other donors' samples. Each CDR3 is given with its conserved first and last residue. The D gene is left open where the match is weak. Clone size is shown for a subset of rows, as once, few, many or a class of expanded clone.

v_gene	len	j_gene	d_gene	abundance	CDR3aa	CDR3nt
TRBV27	16	TRBJ2-3	-	-	CASTVARGQLSDTQYF	TGTGCCAGCACCGTTGCCCGGGGTCAGCTTAGCGATACGCAGTATTTT
TRBV7-8	15	TRBJ2-3	TRBD2	-	CASQWREGGTDTQYF	TGTGCCAGCCAGTGGCGGGAGGGGGGCACAGATACGCAGTATTTT
TRBV6-6	14	TRBJ1-2	-	once	CASSYSGGSYGYTF	TGTGCCAGCAGTTACTCGGGTGGGAGCTATGGCTACACCTTC
TRBV7-3	14	TRBJ2-7	-	-	CASSSTGSSYEQYF	TGTGCCAGCAGCTCTACCGGGAGCTCCTACGAGCAGTACTTC
TRBV28	16	TRBJ2-2	-	-	CASSLYGRGSTGELFF	TGTGCCAGCAGTTTATATGGGCGAGGGAGCACCGGGGAGCTGTTTTTT
TRBV28	17	TRBJ2-5	TRBD1	-	CASSLGGTGMYQETQYF	TGTGCCAGCAGTTTAGGAGGGACAGGGATGTACCAAGAGACCCAGTACTTC
TRBV5-4	14	TRBJ2-7	TRBD2	-	CASSPRTSDTEQYF	TGTGCCAGCAGCCCAAGGACTAGTGATACCGAGCAGTACTTC
TRBV9	16	TRBJ2-2	-	-	CASSALGTPNTGELFF	TGTGCCAGCAGCGCGCTCGGGACACCCAACACCGGGGAGCTGTTTTTT
TRBV5-1	15	TRBJ1-1	TRBD1	-	CASSLIGQGNTEAFF	TGCGCCAGCAGCTTGATCGGACAGGGTAACACTGAAGCTTTCTTT
TRBV20-1	11	TRBJ1-1	-	few	CSASGWTEAFF	TGCAGTGCATCCGGGTGGACTGAAGCTTTCTTT
TRBV28	14	TRBJ1-2	TRBD1	-	CASSQLQGAQGYTF	TGTGCCAGCAGTCAACTACAGGGGGCGCAGGGCTACACCTTC
TRBV29-1	14	TRBJ1-2	TRBD1	-	CSVSTGGDDYGYTF	TGCAGCGTTTCAACAGGGGGCGACGACTATGGCTACACCTTC
TRBV2	15	TRBJ1-4	TRBD1	once	CASSPLQGANEKLFF	TGTGCCAGCAGTCCATTACAGGGGGCGAACGAAAAACTGTTTTTT
TRBV18	12	TRBJ1-6	TRBD1	-	CASSSGQAPLHF	TGTGCCAGCTCCTCAGGACAGGCACCCCTCCACTTT
TRBV9	15	TRBJ1-3	-	-	CASSVGGQSGNTIYF	TGTGCCAGCAGCGTAGGAGGACAATCCGGAAACACCATATATTTT
TRBV6-1	13	TRBJ2-5	-	-	CASSDRTGETQYF	TGTGCCAGCAGTGACCGGACGGGCGAGACCCAGTACTTC
TRBV7-9	13	TRBJ1-1	-	-	CASSLGDGTEAFF	TGTGCCAGCAGCTTAGGGGATGGCACTGAAGCTTTCTTT
TRBV6-1	15	TRBJ2-2	-	-	CASTKGGAITGELFF	TGTGCCAGCACCAAGGGGGGGGCGATCACCGGGGAGCTGTTTTTT
TRBV5-5	15	TRBJ2-7	-	-	CASSLARHTAYEQYF	TGTGCCAGCAGCTTGGCCCGCCATACCGCCTACGAGCAGTACTTC
TRBV25-1	12	TRBJ1-1	-	few	CASSEGNTEAFF	TGTGCCAGCAGTGAGGGGAACACTGAAGCTTTCTTT
TRBV7-2	14	TRBJ2-3	TRBD2	-	CASSWSGGGDTQYF	TGTGCCAGCAGCTGGAGCGGGGGGGGAGATACGCAGTATTTT
TRBV5-1	12	TRBJ2-7	-	-	CASSFSSYEQYF	TGCGCCAGCAGCTTTTCTTCCTACGAGCAGTACTTC
TRBV30	14	TRBJ2-7	-	-	CAWNSGRGGYEQYF	TGTGCCTGGAACTCGGGCCGAGGAGGCTACGAGCAGTACTTC
TRBV29-1	13	TRBJ2-5	-	-	CSVRPRLQETQYF	TGCAGCGTTCGTCCTAGGCTTCAAGAGACCCAGTACTTC
TRBV4-3	14	TRBJ1-2	-	-	CASSQDRPSGGYTF	TGCGCCAGCAGCCAAGATCGTCCCAGTGGAGGCTACACCTTC
TRBV18	11	TRBJ1-2	-	-	CASSPAYGYTF	TGTGCCAGCTCACCGGCGTATGGCTACACCTTC